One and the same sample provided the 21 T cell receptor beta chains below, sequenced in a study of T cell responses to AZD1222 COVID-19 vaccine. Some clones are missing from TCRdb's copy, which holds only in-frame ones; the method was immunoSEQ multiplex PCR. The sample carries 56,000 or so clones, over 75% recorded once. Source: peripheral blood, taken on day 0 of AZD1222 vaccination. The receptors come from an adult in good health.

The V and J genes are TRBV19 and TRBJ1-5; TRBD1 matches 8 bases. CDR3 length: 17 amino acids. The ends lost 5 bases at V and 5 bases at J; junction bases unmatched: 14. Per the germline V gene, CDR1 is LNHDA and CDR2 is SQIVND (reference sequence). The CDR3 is CASSSRLRTGRDQPQHF. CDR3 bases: TGTGCCAGTAGTTCGCGCCTCAGGACAGGGCGGGATCAGCCCCAGCATTTT.

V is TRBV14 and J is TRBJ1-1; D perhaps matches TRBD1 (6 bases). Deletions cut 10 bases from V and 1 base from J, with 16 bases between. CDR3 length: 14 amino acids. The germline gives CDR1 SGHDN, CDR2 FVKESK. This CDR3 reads CATSKGGWNTEAFF. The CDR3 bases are TGTGCCACCTCGAAGGGGGGCTGGAACACTGAAGCTTTCTTT.

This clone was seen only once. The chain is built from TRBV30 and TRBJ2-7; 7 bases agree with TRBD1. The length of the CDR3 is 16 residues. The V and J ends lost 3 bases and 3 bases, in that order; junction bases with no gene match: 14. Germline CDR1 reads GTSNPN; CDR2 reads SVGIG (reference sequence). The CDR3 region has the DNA TGTGCCTGGAGGGAGAGAGGAACAGGGGCCTTCTACGAGCAGTACTTC. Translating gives CAWRERGTGAFYEQYF. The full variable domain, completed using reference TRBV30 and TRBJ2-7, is SQTIHQWPATLVQPVGSPLSLECTVEGTSNPNLYWYRQAAGRGLQLLFYSVGIGQISSEVPQNLSASRPQDRQFILSSKKLLLSDSGFYLCAWRERGTGAFYEQYFGPGTRLTVT.

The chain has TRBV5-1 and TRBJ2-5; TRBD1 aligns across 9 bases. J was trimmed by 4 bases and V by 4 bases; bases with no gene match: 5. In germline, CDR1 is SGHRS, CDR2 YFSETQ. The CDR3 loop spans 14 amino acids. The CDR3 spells CASSRDREGETQYF. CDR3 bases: TGCGCCAGCAGCCGGGACAGGGAGGGAGAGACCCAGTACTTC.

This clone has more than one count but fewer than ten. CDR3 coding DNA: TGTGCCAGCAGCTTAGACACCAGGGAAGAAGCTTTCTTT. Protein sequence: CASSLDTREEAFF. The chain joins TRBV7-9 to TRBJ1-1, with D tentatively TRBD1 (5 bases). V lost 1 base, J lost 8 bases, and 11 bases lay in between. The CDR3 has 13 residues. CDR1 is SEHNR, CDR2 FQNEAQ, per germline (reference sequence).

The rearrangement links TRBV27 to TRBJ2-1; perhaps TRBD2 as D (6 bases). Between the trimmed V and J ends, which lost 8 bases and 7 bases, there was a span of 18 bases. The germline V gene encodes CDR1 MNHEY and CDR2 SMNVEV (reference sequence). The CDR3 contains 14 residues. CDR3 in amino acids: CASRLSGGRNEQFF. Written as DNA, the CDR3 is TGTGCCAGCCGCCTTAGCGGTGGGCGGAATGAGCAGTTCTTC.

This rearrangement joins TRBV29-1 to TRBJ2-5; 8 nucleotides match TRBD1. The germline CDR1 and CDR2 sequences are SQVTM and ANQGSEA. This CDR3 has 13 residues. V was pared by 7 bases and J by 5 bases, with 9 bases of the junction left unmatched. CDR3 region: CSAEGTGGETQYF. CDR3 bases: TGCAGCGCCGAGGGGACAGGAGGGGAGACCCAGTACTTC.

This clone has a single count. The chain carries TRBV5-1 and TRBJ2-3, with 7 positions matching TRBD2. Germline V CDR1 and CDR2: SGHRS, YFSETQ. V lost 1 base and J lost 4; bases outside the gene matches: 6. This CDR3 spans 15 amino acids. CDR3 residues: CASSLYGGRADTQYF. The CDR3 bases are TGCGCCAGCAGCTTGTACGGGGGGAGGGCAGATACGCAGTATTTT.

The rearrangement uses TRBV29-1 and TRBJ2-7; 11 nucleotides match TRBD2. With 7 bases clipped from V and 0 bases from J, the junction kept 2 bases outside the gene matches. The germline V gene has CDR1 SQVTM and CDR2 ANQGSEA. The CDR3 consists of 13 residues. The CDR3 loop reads CSATSGGSYEQYF. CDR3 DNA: TGCAGCGCTACTAGCGGGGGCTCCTACGAGCAGTACTTC.

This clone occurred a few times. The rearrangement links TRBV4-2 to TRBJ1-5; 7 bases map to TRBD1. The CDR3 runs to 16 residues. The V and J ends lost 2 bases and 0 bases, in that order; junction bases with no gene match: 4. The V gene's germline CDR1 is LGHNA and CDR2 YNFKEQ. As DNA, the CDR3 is TGTGCCAGCAGCCAATCTCGGGACAGTAGCAATCAGCCCCAGCATTTT. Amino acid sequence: CASSQSRDSSNQPQHF.

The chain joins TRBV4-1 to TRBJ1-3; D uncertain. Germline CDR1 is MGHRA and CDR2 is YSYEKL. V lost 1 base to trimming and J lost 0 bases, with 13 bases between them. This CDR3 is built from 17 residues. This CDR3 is CASSQVFSVTSGNTIYF. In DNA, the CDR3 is TGCGCCAGCAGCCAAGTTTTCAGCGTCACCTCTGGAAACACCATATATTTT.

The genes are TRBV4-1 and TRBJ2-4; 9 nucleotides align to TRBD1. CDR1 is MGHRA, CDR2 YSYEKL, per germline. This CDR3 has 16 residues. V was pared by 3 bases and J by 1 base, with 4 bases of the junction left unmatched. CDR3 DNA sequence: TGCGCCAGCAGCCAGGGGACAGGGTGGGCCAAAAACATTCAGTACTTC. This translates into CASSQGTGWAKNIQYF.

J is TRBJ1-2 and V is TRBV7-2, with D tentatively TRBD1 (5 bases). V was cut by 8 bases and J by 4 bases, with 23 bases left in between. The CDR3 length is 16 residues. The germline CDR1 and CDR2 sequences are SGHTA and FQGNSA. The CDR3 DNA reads TGTGCCAGCGGGTCCCACATAGGAAGCGGGGCCTATGGCTACACCTTC. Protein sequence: CASGSHIGSGAYGYTF. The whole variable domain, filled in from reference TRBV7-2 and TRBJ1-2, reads GAGVSQSPSNKVTEKGKDVELRCDPISGHTALYWYRQSLGQGLEFLIYFQGNSAPDKSGLPSDRFSAERTGGSVSTLTIQRTQQEDSAVYLCASGSHIGSGAYGYTFGSGTRLTVV.

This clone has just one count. The CDR3 is CASRWQGDGTEAFF. The CDR3 nucleotides are TGTGCCAGCAGGTGGCAAGGGGATGGCACTGAAGCTTTCTTT. The gene calls are TRBV28 and TRBJ1-1; perhaps TRBD1 as D (5 bases). The CDR3 is 14 amino acids. Between the trimmed V and J ends, which lost 6 bases and 4 bases, there was a span of 15 bases. Germline V CDR1 and CDR2: MDHEN, SYDVKM.

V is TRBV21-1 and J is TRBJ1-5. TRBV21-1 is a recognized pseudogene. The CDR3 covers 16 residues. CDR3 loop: CASTKCSAPYYQPQHF. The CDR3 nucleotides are TGTGCCAGCACCAAGTGTTCAGCCCCTTACTATCAGCCCCAGCATTTT.

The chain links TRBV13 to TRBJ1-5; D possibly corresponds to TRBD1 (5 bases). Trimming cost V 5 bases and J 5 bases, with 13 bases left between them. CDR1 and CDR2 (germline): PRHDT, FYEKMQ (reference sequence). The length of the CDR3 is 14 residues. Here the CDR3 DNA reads TGTGCCAGCAGCCGGGGGTTCCGGGATCAGCCCCAGCATTTT. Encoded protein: CASSRGFRDQPQHF.

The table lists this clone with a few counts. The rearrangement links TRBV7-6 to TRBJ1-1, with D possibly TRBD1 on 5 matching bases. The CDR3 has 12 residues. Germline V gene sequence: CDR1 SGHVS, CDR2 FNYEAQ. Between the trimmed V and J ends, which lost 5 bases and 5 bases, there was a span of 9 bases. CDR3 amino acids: CASSRDGTEAFF. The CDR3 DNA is TGTGCCAGCAGCCGGGACGGAACTGAAGCTTTCTTT.

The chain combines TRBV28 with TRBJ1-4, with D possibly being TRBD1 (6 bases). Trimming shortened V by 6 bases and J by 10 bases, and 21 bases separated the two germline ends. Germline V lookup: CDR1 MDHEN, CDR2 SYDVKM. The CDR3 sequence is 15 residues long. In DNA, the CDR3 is TGTGCCAGCAGCTCCGGGACACCAGAGGTCCGAAAACTGTTTTTT. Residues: CASSSGTPEVRKLFF.

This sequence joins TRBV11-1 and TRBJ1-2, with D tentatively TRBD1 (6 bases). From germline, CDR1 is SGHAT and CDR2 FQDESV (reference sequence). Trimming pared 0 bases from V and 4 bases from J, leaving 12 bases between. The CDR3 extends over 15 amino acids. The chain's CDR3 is CASSLAPQGTYGYTF. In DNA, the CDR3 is TGTGCCAGCAGCTTAGCTCCACAGGGTACCTATGGCTACACCTTC.

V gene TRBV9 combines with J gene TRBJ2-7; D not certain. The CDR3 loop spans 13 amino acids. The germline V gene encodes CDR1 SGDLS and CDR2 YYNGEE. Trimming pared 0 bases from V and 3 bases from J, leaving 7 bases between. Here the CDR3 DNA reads TGTGCCAGCAGCGTAGAACCCCACTACGAGCAGTACTTC. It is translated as CASSVEPHYEQYF.

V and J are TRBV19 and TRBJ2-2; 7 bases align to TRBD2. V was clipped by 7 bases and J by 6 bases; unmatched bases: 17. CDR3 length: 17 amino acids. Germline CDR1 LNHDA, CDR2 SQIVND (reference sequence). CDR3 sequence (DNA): TGTGCCAGTACCTCCTGGGTGAGCGGGGTAGAGGCCGGGGAGCTGTTTTTT. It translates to CASTSWVSGVEAGELFF.